This is a list of T cell receptor beta chains from one sample in a study of CD8 T cells in ankylosing spondylitis. One entry per CDR3 protein results from TCRdb running MiXCR on the 5' RACE reads. Among 100,000 or so distinct CDR3 sequences, less than 25% were seen once, and the ten largest hold 9% to 15%. The material sequenced was synovial fluid, either unsorted or a sorted T cell fraction (not recorded which). Receptors originate from a male donor with ankylosing spondylitis. The CDR3 runs from the conserved cysteine through the conserved F or W. A D gene is named only where the DNA matches it firmly. Not every row has a clone size; where given, it reads once, few, many or a size class.

>TRBD2|TRBJ2-1|TRBV12-3/TRBV12-4|-
CASGGTSGFYNEQFF
TGTGCCAGCGGGGGGACTAGCGGGTTCTACAATGAGCAGTTCTTC
>-|TRBJ1-1|TRBV27|many
CASSSPTVNTEAFF
TGTGCCAGCAGTTCCCCGACTGTGAACACTGAAGCTTTCTTT
>TRBD2|TRBJ2-3|TRBV30|-
CAGTSGRNTQYF
TGTGCCGGGACTAGCGGGAGAAATACGCAGTATTTT
>-|TRBJ2-7|TRBV11-2|many
CASSFWDTSSYEQYF
TGTGCCAGCAGCTTTTGGGACACGAGCTCCTACGAGCAGTACTTC
>-|TRBJ1-5|TRBV5-5|many
CASSGMDSNQPQHF
TGTGCCAGCAGCGGGATGGATAGCAATCAGCCCCAGCATTTT
>TRBD1|TRBJ1-4|TRBV20-1|-
CSARDPQGAREKLFF
TGCAGTGCTAGAGATCCGCAGGGGGCTAGAGAAAAACTGTTTTTT
>TRBD2|TRBJ2-3|TRBV15|few
CATSSPWVAGGFFTDTQYF
TGTGCCACCAGCAGCCCTTGGGTAGCGGGAGGCTTCTTCACAGATACGCAGTATTTT
>-|TRBJ2-5|TRBV7-2|-
CASSLGAQGGETQYF
TGTGCCAGCAGCTTAGGGGCTCAGGGAGGTGAGACCCAGTACTTC
>-|TRBJ2-3|TRBV11-2|-
CASSVMASTDTQYF
TGTGCCAGCAGCGTGATGGCTAGCACAGATACGCAGTATTTT
>TRBD1|TRBJ2-5|TRBV5-6|few
CASSHQTGVSETQYF
TGTGCCAGCAGCCACCAGACAGGGGTATCAGAGACCCAGTACTTC
>-|TRBJ2-5|TRBV3-1|few
CASSQDSFGTQYF
TGTGCCAGCAGCCAAGATTCGTTCGGGACCCAGTACTTC
>-|TRBJ2-3|TRBV29-1|-
CSVIFVPIDTQYF
TGCAGCGTTATTTTCGTGCCGATTGATACGCAGTATTTT
>TRBD1|TRBJ2-3|TRBV20-1|-
CSASRTGPTDTQYF
TGCAGTGCTAGTCGGACAGGTCCCACAGATACGCAGTATTTT
>TRBD2|TRBJ2-7|TRBV7-9|few
CASSLGEGYEQYF
TGTGCCAGCAGCCTGGGGGAGGGCTACGAGCAGTACTTC
>-|TRBJ1-5|TRBV20-1|-
CSARNRASNQPQHF
TGCAGTGCTAGAAATAGGGCTAGCAATCAGCCCCAGCATTTT
>-|TRBJ1-2|TRBV11-2|-
CASSLDSTGAIGYGYTF
TGTGCCAGCAGCTTAGATTCGACGGGGGCGATCGGCTATGGCTACACCTTC
>-|TRBJ2-1|TRBV21-1|-
CASSKRSRLEQFF
TGTGCCAGCAGCAAACGGTCTCGACTTGAGCAGTTCTTC
>TRBD1|TRBJ1-2|TRBV2|few
CASSARTGIYGYTF
TGTGCCAGCAGCGCTAGGACAGGCATCTATGGCTACACCTTC
>-|TRBJ2-1|TRBV6-1|few
CASKSRPYNEQFF
TGTGCCAGCAAATCCAGGCCCTACAATGAGCAGTTCTTC
>-|TRBJ1-3|TRBV9|many
CASSPWVTGNTIYF
TGTGCCAGCAGCCCCTGGGTGACTGGAAACACCATATATTTT